The 14 T cell receptor beta chains below were found in one sample sequenced in a study of OX40 agonist ivuxolimab in advanced cancers. Measured with immunoSEQ multiplex PCR; TCRdb has only the in-frame clones, and not every one. Here the sample spans about 81,000 clones, roughly 91% being singletons. Here the sequenced sample was CD4+ or CD8+ T cells sorted from blood, taken in a trial of the OX40 agonist ivuxolimab. The receptors were gathered from an adult with an advanced solid tumor such as melanoma, head and neck, liver or kidney cancer.

The chain has TRBV5-1 and TRBJ2-3, with D possibly matching TRBD2 (7 bases). This CDR3 is 16 amino acids long. Germline V gene sequence: CDR1 SGHRS, CDR2 YFSETQ. Trimming removed 4 bases at V and 2 bases at J, with 17 bases between. DNA for the CDR3: TGCGCCAGCAGCCCGTTAGGGGGGGCCTACACAGATACGCAGTATTTT. This encodes CASSPLGGAYTDTQYF.

The V call is TRBV29-1, the J call TRBJ2-7, with a tentative D call TRBD1 (5 bases). CDR1 SQVTM and CDR2 ANQGSEA come from the germline V gene. The length of the CDR3 is 12 residues. The germline V and J ends were trimmed by 4 bases and 3 bases, with 10 bases remaining between them. The CDR3 nucleotides read TGCAGCGTTGCCAGGGATAGCTACGAGCAGTACTTC. Its translation: CSVARDSYEQYF.

The gene calls are TRBV5-1 and TRBJ2-7; unclear D gene. CDR3 length equals 15 residues. Germline CDR1 SGHRS, CDR2 YFSETQ. V lost 2 bases, J lost 7 bases, and 19 bases lay in between. Written as DNA, the CDR3 is TGCGCCAGCAGCTTCTATCCGGATCAGATTCCGGAGCAGTACTTC. As protein: CASSFYPDQIPEQYF.

This sequence joins TRBV27 and TRBJ2-7, with D unclear. The CDR3 contains 15 residues. Germline CDR1 is MNHEY and CDR2 is SMNVEV (reference sequence). V was pared by 2 bases and J by 4 bases, with 15 bases between. The CDR3 spells CASSLIEGSIYEQYF. CDR3 DNA sequence: TGTGCCAGCAGTTTAATAGAAGGGTCCATATACGAGCAGTACTTC.

The V call is TRBV19, the J call TRBJ2-1; 10 bases align to TRBD2. CDR1 LNHDA and CDR2 SQIVND come from the germline V gene (reference sequence). With 10 bases clipped from V and 10 bases from J, the junction kept 7 bases outside the gene matches. The CDR3 contains 12 residues. The CDR3 loop is CATKRLAGEQFF. In DNA form, the CDR3 reads TGTGCCACCAAACGACTAGCGGGCGAGCAGTTCTTC.

The genes are TRBV5-6 and TRBJ2-7; perhaps TRBD2 as D (5 bases). Germline CDR1 is SGHDT and CDR2 is YYEEEE. This CDR3 is 12 amino acids long. Trimming pared 4 bases from V and 4 bases from J, leaving 9 bases between. The CDR3 sequence is CASSRTGYEQYF. CDR3 nucleotide sequence: TGTGCCAGCAGCCGAACGGGATACGAGCAGTACTTC.

This rearrangement joins TRBV9 to TRBJ1-2, with TRBD1 as a possible D gene (5 bases). The CDR3 covers 14 residues. Germline values: CDR1 SGDLS, CDR2 YYNGEE. The germline V and J ends were trimmed by 0 bases and 8 bases, with 14 bases remaining between them. Here the CDR3 reads CASSVAGVEEGYTF. The CDR3 coding sequence is TGTGCCAGCAGCGTAGCGGGGGTGGAAGAGGGCTACACCTTC.

This clone has just one count. The genes are TRBV7-2 and TRBJ2-7; D is perhaps TRBD1 or TRBD2 (6 bases each). CDR1 and CDR2 from the germline V gene are SGHTA and FQGNSA. With 5 bases removed from V and 3 bases from J, the gap between germline ends came to 23 bases. The CDR3 runs 17 residues. CDR3 region: CASSLGGTSWQFYEQYF. The CDR3, as DNA: TGTGCCAGCAGCCTAGGGGGTACTAGCTGGCAATTCTACGAGCAGTACTTC.

V and J are TRBV4-3 and TRBJ2-1, with D possibly TRBD1 on 5 matching bases. The V gene lost 0 bases and the J gene lost 10 bases, with 16 bases spanning the gap. The CDR3 consists of 15 residues. Germline assignment: CDR1 LGHNA and CDR2 YSLEER. CDR3 sequence reads: CASSQDRAALTEQFF. The CDR3 DNA is TGCGCCAGCAGCCAAGACAGGGCGGCTCTGACGGAGCAGTTCTTC.

V gene TRBV9 combines with J gene TRBJ2-1, with D tentatively TRBD1 (7 bases). CDR1 SGDLS and CDR2 YYNGEE come from the germline V gene. Trimming cost V 3 bases and J 6 bases, with 19 bases left between them. This CDR3 has 16 residues. The CDR3 DNA follows: TGTGCCAGCAGCGCGAGGAGGGGGCAGGGCCTCAATGAGCAGTTCTTC. Residues: CASSARRGQGLNEQFF.

This clone came up once. V and J are TRBV29-1 and TRBJ2-2; D is possibly TRBD1 (6 bases). This CDR3 is 14 amino acids long. Germline V gene data show CDR1 as SQVTM and CDR2 as ANQGSEA. Trimming removed 5 bases from V and 0 bases from J, with 10 bases in between. CDR3 sequence: CSVRGSPNTGELFF. Here the CDR3 DNA reads TGCAGCGTTAGGGGGAGCCCGAACACCGGGGAGCTGTTTTTT.

V gene TRBV4-3 combines with J gene TRBJ1-2; 9 bases fit TRBD1. Germline values: CDR1 LGHNA, CDR2 YSLEER. V was pared by 0 bases and J by 4 bases, with 15 bases of the junction left unmatched. The CDR3 covers 19 residues. CDR3 nucleotides: TGCGCCAGCAGCCAAGATCCCCCCACCCGGGACAGGGCAGCCTATGGCTACACCTTC. Translation gives CASSQDPPTRDRAAYGYTF.

In its sample, this clone was seen once. The chain combines TRBV7-6 with TRBJ2-7, with a possible D match to TRBD2 (5 bases). Germline V gene sequence: CDR1 SGHVS, CDR2 FNYEAQ. The V and J ends lost 1 base and 2 bases respectively, with 12 bases between them. The length of the CDR3 is 15 residues. The CDR3 loop reads CASSLGSSRTYEQYF. CDR3 DNA sequence: TGTGCCAGCAGCTTAGGATCTAGCAGGACCTACGAGCAGTACTTC.

On this clone itself: One end of the junction does not line up with germline, which may come from a read error. This chain connects TRBV4-1 to TRBJ1-5; D is ambiguous. Germline lookup yields CDR1 MGHRA and CDR2 YSYEKL. This CDR3 is built from 16 residues. CDR3 amino acids: CASSPETYYDNRPQHF. CDR3 nucleotide sequence: TGCGCCAGCAGCCCCGAGACATACTATGATAATCGGCCCCAGCATTTT.